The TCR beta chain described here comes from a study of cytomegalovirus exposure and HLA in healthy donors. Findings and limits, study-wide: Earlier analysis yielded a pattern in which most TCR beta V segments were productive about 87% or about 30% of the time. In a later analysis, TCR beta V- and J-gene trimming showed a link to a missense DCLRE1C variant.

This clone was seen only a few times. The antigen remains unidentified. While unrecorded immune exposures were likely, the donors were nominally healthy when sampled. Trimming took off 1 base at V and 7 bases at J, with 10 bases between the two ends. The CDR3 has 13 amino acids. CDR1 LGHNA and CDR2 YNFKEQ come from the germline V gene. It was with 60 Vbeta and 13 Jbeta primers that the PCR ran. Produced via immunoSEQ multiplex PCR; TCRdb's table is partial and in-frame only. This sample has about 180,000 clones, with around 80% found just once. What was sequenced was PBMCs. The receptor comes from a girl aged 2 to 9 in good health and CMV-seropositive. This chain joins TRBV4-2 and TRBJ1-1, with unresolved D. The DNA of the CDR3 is TGTGCCAGCAGCCAAGGGGCTTTCAGTGAAGCTTTCTTT. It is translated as CASSQGAFSEAFF.